The 26 T cell receptor beta chains in this list originate from one sample, sequenced in a study of tumor-infiltrating lymphocytes in primary liver carcinoma. Co-extraction of RNA and DNA was performed on about 19-30 mg of unsorted bulk tissue. Making TCR beta cDNA involved approximately 530 ng total RNA and a constant-region primer. It was through three nested multiplex PCR rounds of slightly modified ARM-PCR that TCR beta libraries arose. Researchers ran the first two PCR rounds for ten to eleven cycles each with TRBV1-TRBV30 forward primers and a C-beta reverse primer. MiXCR was run by TCRdb on the multiplex PCR reads, yielding one entry per CDR3 protein. This table holds roughly 120,000 distinct CDR3 sequences, around 64% found once. Sequenced material: liver tumor tissue from sampling region 3. Indicated subset: tumor region T3, left-lateral pole. Receptor source: a woman aged 55-70 years with primary liver carcinoma and hepatitis B virus infection.

With respect to this clonotype: As the CDR3 is not closed by the conserved phenylalanine or tryptophan, this likely results from a read error. No DNA is shown, since the ends of the CDR3 on it are uncertain; the CDR3 is the one TCRdb lists. This rearrangement joins TRBV5-1 to TRBJ2-2; TRBD1 is taken as the D call from the table, unchecked against the DNA. The CDR3 length equals 16 residues, ends included. Germline assignment: CDR1 SGHRS and CDR2 YFSETQ. The CDR3 loop reads CASSLRMGGETGELFL.

With regard to this clonotype: The CDR3 ends on some other residue instead of the conserved phenylalanine or tryptophan, so this is likely a read error. The chain is built from TRBV5-5 and TRBJ2-1; possibly TRBD1 or TRBD2 for D (6 bases each). V gave up 4 bases and J gave up 7 bases, with 15 bases separating them. This CDR3 spans 14 amino acids. CDR1 and CDR2 from the germline V gene are SGHKS and YYEKEE (reference sequence). In nucleotides, the CDR3 is TGTGCCAGCAGCGCCGGGGGCTCGTTGAATGAGCAGTTCTCC. The encoded protein is CASSAGGSLNEQFS.

This clonotype was seen a few times. A read error may explain this, as a much larger clone is one base away. The J gene is TRBJ2-3, the V gene TRBV4-1; D gene unclear. With 4 bases removed from V and 4 bases from J, the gap between germline ends came to 6 bases. CDR3 length: 12 amino acids. The germline gives CDR1 MGHRA, CDR2 YSYEKL. The CDR3 spells CASSPQADTQYF. The CDR3 region has the DNA TGCGCCAGCAGCCCCCAGGCAGATACGCAGTATTTT.

By frequency in the sample, this clonotype is medium-sized (0.01 to 0.1%). This chain uses TRBV11-2 with TRBJ2-5; D is uncertain. Trimming removed 5 bases from V and 5 bases from J, with 6 bases in between. The CDR3 has 11 residues. Germline lookup yields CDR1 SGHAT and CDR2 FQNNGV. Here the CDR3 reads CASSQAETQYF. CDR3 DNA sequence: TGTGCCAGCAGCCAAGCGGAGACCCAGTACTTC.

This clonotype was counted ten times or more. The chain couples TRBV12-3 or TRBV12-4 to TRBJ2-4; D perhaps matches TRBD2 (6 bases). The CDR3 extends over 12 amino acids. V was cut by 6 bases and J by 5 bases, with 8 bases left in between. The CDR3, as DNA: TGTGCCAGCAGCGCGGGACAAAACATTCAGTACTTC. Translating it yields CASSAGQNIQYF.

On this clonotype: At one of its ends the junction is not consistent with the germline gene, which may arise from a read error. The chain has TRBV12-3 or TRBV12-4 and TRBJ2-2; 9 positions agree with TRBD1. The CDR3 has 16 amino acids. CDR3 in DNA: TGTGCCAGCAGTTTACCGGGACAGGGAATAACCGGGGAGCTGCTTTTT. Residues: CASSLPGQGITGELLF.

This clonotype was detected only a few times. V is TRBV28 and J is TRBJ2-5; perhaps D is TRBD1 or TRBD2 (5 bases each). Germline CDR1 is MDHEN and CDR2 is SYDVKM. The V end lost 4 bases, the J end lost 0 bases, and 12 bases lay between the germline ends. The length of the CDR3 is 15 residues. CDR3 protein: CASSSRDGYQETQYF. The CDR3 DNA reads TGTGCCAGCAGTTCCCGGGACGGATACCAAGAGACCCAGTACTTC.

This sequence joins TRBV5-5 and TRBJ1-1; no definite D call. The CDR3 extends over 13 amino acids. Trimming pared 4 bases from V and 2 bases from J, leaving 9 bases between. Germline values: CDR1 SGHKS, CDR2 YYEKEE (reference sequence). The CDR3 sequence: CASSRGFNTEAFF. CDR3 bases: TGTGCCAGCAGCCGTGGGTTCAACACTGAAGCTTTCTTT.

For this clonotype: Given a much more abundant clone one base away, this may be a read error. The chain joins TRBV5-6 to TRBJ2-1; 8 bases are a match to TRBD1. Germline lookup yields CDR1 SGHDT and CDR2 YYEEEE. The CDR3 runs to 13 residues. This CDR3 reads CASSSGQGRWQIF. The CDR3 DNA reads TGTGCCAGCAGTTCCGGACAGGGCCGTTGGCAGATCTTC.

Comments on this clonotype: An end of the junction does not agree with germline; a read error may underlie this. The chain joins TRBV13 to TRBJ1-6; TRBD1 is a possible D gene (5 bases). This CDR3 has 13 residues. Germline V CDR1 and CDR2: PRHDT, FYEKMQ (reference sequence). DNA of the CDR3: TGTGCCAACAGCTTAGGGGACGCCTCACCCCTCCACTTT. Amino acids: CANSLGDASPLHF.

The V and J genes are TRBV29-1 and TRBJ1-2; 7 nucleotides match TRBD1. Germline CDR1 reads SQVTM; CDR2 reads ANQGSEA. CDR3 size: 12 residues. Trimming took 7 bases from V and 5 from J; bases not matched to a gene: 7. The CDR3 protein is CSAEDRCYGYTF. The CDR3 region has the DNA TGCAGCGCTGAGGACAGGTGTTATGGCTACACCTTC.

This chain links TRBV11-1 with TRBJ1-2; D might be TRBD1 (5 bases). Trimming left V 8 bases short and J 10 bases short, with 17 bases between. The CDR3 is made up of 12 amino acids. From germline, CDR1 is SGHAT and CDR2 FQDESV (reference sequence). Here the CDR3 DNA reads TGTGCCAGCTGCCAGGGACGTCGGGACTACACCTTC. Amino acids: CASCQGRRDYTF.

About this clonotype itself: A much larger clone is a single base away; this may be a read error. The chain couples TRBV6-1 to TRBJ1-3, with unresolved D. The CDR3 runs to 14 residues. From germline, CDR1 is MNHNS and CDR2 SASEGT. Trimming removed 9 bases from V and 0 bases from J, with 12 bases in between. CDR3 sequence: CASSIANSGNTIYF. CDR3 sequence (DNA): TGTGCCAGTTCGATCGCGAACTCTGGAAACACCATATATTTT.

Points on this clonotype: At one of its ends the junction is not consistent with the germline gene, which may arise from a read error. The chain couples TRBV28 to TRBJ1-1, with D possibly TRBD1 on 5 matching bases. The germline CDR1 and CDR2 sequences are MDHEN and SYDVKM. This CDR3 spans 15 amino acids. The CDR3, as DNA: TGTGCCAGCAGTTTAGGGGCAGGTCGAATCACTCAAGCTTTCTTT. Translation: CASSLGAGRITQAFF.

Comments on this clonotype: A much larger clone differs by one base, so this may be a read error. V and J are TRBV5-6 and TRBJ1-5; D remains unclear. Trimming cost V 2 bases and J 3 bases, with 12 bases left between them. This CDR3 is 15 amino acids long. The germline CDR1 and CDR2 sequences are SGHDT and YYEEEE. The CDR3 region is CASSLVGRTNQPQHF. The CDR3 DNA follows: TGTGCCAGCAGCTTAGTGGGGAGGACCAATCAGCCCCAGCATTTT.

The chain carries TRBV28 and TRBJ2-5, with a tentative D call TRBD1 (6 bases). Germline lookup yields CDR1 MDHEN and CDR2 SYDVKM. The CDR3 covers 12 residues. Trimming removed 3 bases from V and 9 bases from J, with 11 bases in between. CDR3 residues: CASSLGARPQYF. In nucleotides, the CDR3 is TGTGCCAGCAGTTTGGGGGCTCGACCCCAGTACTTC. Variable domain in full (rest from reference TRBV28 and TRBJ2-5): DVKVTQSSRYLVKRTGEKVFLECVQDMDHENMFWYRQDPGLGLRLIYFSYDVKMKEKGDIPEGYSVSREKKERFSLILESASTNQTSMYLCASSLGARPQYFGPGTRLLVL.

Concerning this clonotype itself: At one end, the junction sequence differs from germline, possibly due to a read error. The V gene is TRBV11-2, the J gene TRBJ2-7, with TRBD2 identical over 16 bases. The CDR3 runs 18 residues. Germline-derived CDR1 and CDR2 are SGHAT and FQNNGV. This chain's CDR3 is CVSSPWGTSGGGSYEQYF. In DNA, the CDR3 is TGCGTCAGCAGCCCCTGGGGGACTAGCGGGGGGGGGTCCTACGAGCAGTACTTC. The whole variable domain, remainder taken from reference TRBV11-2 and TRBJ2-7, is EAGVAQSPRYKIIEKRQSVAFWCNPISGHATLYWYQQILGQGPKLLIQFQNNGVVDDSQLPKDRFSAERLKGVDSTLKIQPAKLEDSAVYLCVSSPWGTSGGGSYEQYFGPGTRLTVT.

This clonotype was seen ten or more times. At one end the junction does not follow the germline gene, possibly because of a read error. The rearrangement links TRBV29-1 to TRBJ2-7; 7 bases match TRBD1. CDR1 is SQVTM, CDR2 ANQGSEA, per germline. The CDR3 has 12 residues. The CDR3 nucleotides read TGCAGCGTTGAGGCGACAGGGTACGGGCAGTACTTC. The encoded protein is CSVEATGYGQYF.

This clonotype was detected ten times or more. The chain links TRBV4-1 to TRBJ2-7; 11 positions match TRBD1. Germline V gives CDR1 MGHRA, CDR2 YSYEKL. This CDR3 is 19 amino acids long. V was clipped by 4 bases and J by 2 bases; unmatched bases: 16. The CDR3 coding sequence is TGCGCCAGCAGCCCTCGGGACAGGGGGTCGGGAGTACGGGCCTACGAGCAGTACTTC. This translates into CASSPRDRGSGVRAYEQYF.

The chain is built from TRBV5-1 and TRBJ2-7; no clear D. The CDR3 extends over 16 amino acids. Germline V gives CDR1 SGHRS, CDR2 YFSETQ. V was shortened by 0 bases and J by 3 bases, with 16 bases between the two germline ends. CDR3 region: CASSLAASEYFYEQYF. CDR3 bases: TGCGCCAGCAGCTTGGCAGCCAGCGAGTACTTCTACGAGCAGTACTTC.

Many counts were recorded for this clonotype. The J gene is TRBJ2-1, the V gene TRBV28; 10 nucleotides agree with TRBD1. Germline V gene sequence: CDR1 MDHEN, CDR2 SYDVKM. The CDR3 is 15 residues long. Trimming at V came to 6 bases and at J to 5 bases, leaving 7 bases not matched to a gene. The CDR3 region is CASRQTGGAHNEQFF. In DNA form, the CDR3 reads TGTGCCAGCAGGCAGACAGGGGGCGCCCACAATGAGCAGTTCTTC.

In its sample, this clonotype was seen many times. V and J are TRBV7-9 and TRBJ1-5; 12 nucleotides align to TRBD1. The V gene end was trimmed by 5 bases and the J gene end by 6 bases; junction bases not matched to a gene: 8. Germline V gene lookup returns CDR1 SEHNR and CDR2 FQNEAQ (reference sequence). The CDR3 is 16 amino acids. In nucleotides, the CDR3 is TGTGCCAGCAGCCGTGGGGACAGGGGGCAAGGTCAGCCCCAGCATTTT. It encodes CASSRGDRGQGQPQHF.

As for this clonotype: A read error may produce the germline difference seen at one junction end. The V and J genes are TRBV11-2 and TRBJ2-7; TRBD2 agrees at 11 bases. This CDR3 is 13 amino acids long. Germline V lookup: CDR1 SGHAT, CDR2 FQNNGV. The CDR3: CASNLTSGSGQYF. DNA for the CDR3: TGTGCCAGCAACTTAACTAGCGGGAGCGGGCAATACTTC.

Worth noting for this clonotype: The conserved phenylalanine or tryptophan is not found at the CDR3 terminus, so this likely reflects a read error. This sequence joins TRBV11-2 and TRBJ1-2, with D possibly matching TRBD1 (5 bases). CDR3 length equals 13 residues. The germline CDR1 and CDR2 sequences are SGHAT and FQNNGV. The CDR3 here is CANSLGAGIGYTL. CDR3 coding DNA: TGTGCCAACAGCTTAGGGGCCGGTATTGGCTACACCTTA.

This clonotype was counted ten times or more. CDR3 DNA sequence: TGTGCCAGCTGCGGGCTAGCGGGAACTAGGGGGGCGAATGAGCAGTTCTTC. It is translated as CASCGLAGTRGANEQFF. The rearrangement links TRBV6-6 to TRBJ2-1; 9 bases map to TRBD2. Germline CDR1 and CDR2: MNHNY and SVGAGI (reference sequence). V dropped 8 bases and J dropped 7; count of bases not matched to a gene: 18. The CDR3 has 17 residues.

With regard to this clonotype: This likely comes from a read error, as the CDR3 has no conserved phenylalanine or tryptophan at its end. The chain is built from TRBV29-1 and TRBJ2-7, with a tentative D call TRBD1 (5 bases). CDR1 is SQVTM and CDR2 is ANQGSEA in the germline V gene. Trimming took 4 bases from V and 8 from J, leaving 18 bases between them. The CDR3 contains 13 residues. The CDR3 spells CSVGRVRVGKQYL. CDR3 DNA sequence: TGCAGCGTTGGCCGGGTCAGGGTCGGCAAGCAGTACCTC.